These T cell receptor beta chains were read from a single sample in a study of shared clonotypes between healthy human individuals. Here immunoSEQ multiplex PCR was the method, and the copy in TCRdb shows in-frame clones only, minus some. The sample has over 2,000,000 clones, roughly 95% seen once. Sequenced material: naive CD8+ T cells from PBMCs. The receptors here all came from a man between 18 and 29 years old in good health. Some clones in this sample may be carry-over from other donors' samples. Both conserved end residues are part of each CDR3. D genes are given only for firm matches. Clone size is stated in some rows and not others, as once, few, many or a class when expanded.

abundance | d_gene | j_gene | len | v_gene | CDR3nt | CDR3aa
- | TRBD1 | TRBJ2-7 | 14 | TRBV6-1 | TGTGCCACCCAAAGACAGGGGGCTTTGTACGAGCAGTACTTC | CATQRQGALYEQYF
- | TRBD1 | TRBJ2-2 | 15 | TRBV6-1 | TGTGCCAGCAGTGAGGGGACAGGGAACACCGGGGAGCTGTTTTTT | CASSEGTGNTGELFF
- | - | TRBJ1-2 | 15 | TRBV13 | TGTGCCAGCAGCTGGGGCAGCAACCCTAACTATGGCTACACCTTC | CASSWGSNPNYGYTF
- | - | TRBJ1-2 | 12 | TRBV5-4 | TGTGCCAGCAGCGAGCGAGGTGGTGGCTACACCTTC | CASSERGGGYTF
- | - | TRBJ2-1 | 17 | TRBV10-2 | TGCGCCAGCACCTATGAGATCGGGGGTTACCTTAACAATGAGCAGTTCTTC | CASTYEIGGYLNNEQFF
- | TRBD2 | TRBJ2-7 | 16 | TRBV4-3 | TGCGCCAGCAGCCAACTAGCGGGAGGATCCTCCTACGAGCAGTACTTC | CASSQLAGGSSYEQYF
- | TRBD1 | TRBJ1-2 | 15 | TRBV9 | TGTGCCAGCAGAGCCCGGGACAGGGGCGAACATGGCTACACCTTC | CASRARDRGEHGYTF
- | - | TRBJ2-7 | 14 | TRBV9 | TGTGCCAGCAGCGCCCGAGGGGGGGCCGACGAGCAGTACTTC | CASSARGGADEQYF
- | - | TRBJ1-2 | 12 | TRBV30 | TGTGCGTTTATATCCTCGGGAAATGGCTACACCTTC | CAFISSGNGYTF
- | - | TRBJ2-5 | 17 | TRBV11-2 | TGTGCCAGCAGCTTGGAGGGGGTCACCGGGCGAAAAGAGACCCAGTACTTC | CASSLEGVTGRKETQYF
- | TRBD1 | TRBJ2-7 | 14 | TRBV5-5 | TGTGCCAGCAGCTGGGGGACAGGGGGCTACGAGCAGTACTTC | CASSWGTGGYEQYF
- | - | TRBJ2-7 | 14 | TRBV28 | TGTGCCAGCAGTTATGGGGGTGCGGACTACGAGCAGTACTTC | CASSYGGADYEQYF
- | TRBD1 | TRBJ2-2 | 15 | TRBV28 | TGTGCCAGCAGTTTTTGGACAGGGGTTTCCGGGGAGCTGTTTTTT | CASSFWTGVSGELFF
once | - | TRBJ1-5 | 16 | TRBV15 | TGTGCCACCAGCAGTGGGCCGGGATGGAGCAATCAGCCCCAGCATTTT | CATSSGPGWSNQPQHF
- | - | TRBJ1-5 | 12 | TRBV27 | TGTGCCAGCAGTCCGATCAATCAGCCCCAGCATTTT | CASSPINQPQHF
- | - | TRBJ1-1 | 10 | TRBV20-1 | TGCAGTGCTCCGAGTACTGAAGCTTTCTTT | CSAPSTEAFF
- | - | TRBJ2-3 | 14 | TRBV5-5 | TGTGCAGCCGCGGCAGAACGGAGCACAGATACGCAGTATTTT | CAAAAERSTDTQYF
- | - | TRBJ2-7 | 14 | TRBV27 | TGTGCCAGCAGCCCGGGTCTTTCTCCGACCGAGCAGTACTTC | CASSPGLSPTEQYF
- | - | TRBJ1-5 | 12 | TRBV29-1 | TGCAGCGTTGCGGGTTTGAATCAGCCCCAGCATTTT | CSVAGLNQPQHF
- | TRBD1 | TRBJ2-7 | 16 | TRBV11-2 | TGTGCCAGCAGCTTTTGGATGGGACAGGGATTATACGAGCAGTACTTC | CASSFWMGQGLYEQYF
- | TRBD2 | TRBJ2-1 | 17 | TRBV11-2 | TGTGCCAGCAGCCCCACCGTTGCGGGAGGGGCTCACCTTGAGCAGTTCTTC | CASSPTVAGGAHLEQFF
- | - | TRBJ1-1 | 15 | TRBV7-9 | TGTGCCAGCAGCTCCTGGGGGGGTGAGAACACTGAAGCTTTCTTT | CASSSWGGENTEAFF
- | - | TRBJ2-3 | 16 | TRBV18 | TGTGCCAGCTCACCCCCCGCCAGGGTTCGGGCAGATACGCAGTATTTT | CASSPPARVRADTQYF
- | TRBD2 | TRBJ2-2 | 17 | TRBV5-1 | TGCGCCAGCAGCTTGTCACTAGCGGGAGTTTTCACCGGGGAGCTGTTTTTT | CASSLSLAGVFTGELFF
- | - | TRBJ1-5 | 13 | TRBV30 | TGTGCCTGGGGAGTGCAGGGGAGTCAGCCCCAGCATTTT | CAWGVQGSQPQHF
once | TRBD1 | TRBJ1-5 | 16 | TRBV6-5 | TGTGCCAGCAGTTCCTGGGACAGGGGAGGGAATCAGCCCCAGCATTTT | CASSSWDRGGNQPQHF
- | TRBD1 | TRBJ2-7 | 13 | TRBV25-1 | TGTGCCAGCCGACAGGGTTTCGTCGACGAGCAGTACTTC | CASRQGFVDEQYF
- | - | TRBJ2-5 | 14 | TRBV7-9 | TGTGCCAGCAGCCCGCTCCGGGAACAAGAGACCCAGTACTTC | CASSPLREQETQYF
- | - | TRBJ2-3 | 14 | TRBV5-1 | TGCGCCAGCAGCTTGGTCACAGGCGCAGATACGCAGTATTTT | CASSLVTGADTQYF
- | TRBD2 | TRBJ2-2 | 17 | TRBV9 | TGTGCCAGCAGCGTAGCCCGAACTAGCGGGAACACCGGGGAGCTGTTTTTT | CASSVARTSGNTGELFF
- | TRBD1 | TRBJ1-1 | 17 | TRBV11-2 | TGTGCCAGCAGCTCACACCGGGACAGGGGTTCGGGCACTGAAGCTTTCTTT | CASSSHRDRGSGTEAFF
- | - | TRBJ2-7 | 14 | TRBV7-9 | TGTGCCAGCAGCTCCTCCCCGCGGGGATACGAGCAGTACTTC | CASSSSPRGYEQYF
- | TRBD1 | TRBJ1-2 | 13 | TRBV10-3 | TGTGCCATCAGTACTGACAGGGGCTATGGCTACACCTTC | CAISTDRGYGYTF
- | - | TRBJ2-1 | 12 | TRBV29-1 | TGCAGCGCTATTGGGACATTCAATGAGCAGTTCTTC | CSAIGTFNEQFF
- | TRBD1 | TRBJ2-7 | 17 | TRBV14 | TGTGCCAGCAGCCAAGATTGGGCCAGGGGGCGTTTCTACGAGCAGTACTTC | CASSQDWARGRFYEQYF
- | - | TRBJ1-3 | 19 | TRBV28 | TGTGCCAGCAACTCCCCGGGTATCTGGACCACATCAGGAGGAAACACCATATATTTT | CASNSPGIWTTSGGNTIYF
- | - | TRBJ1-4 | 15 | TRBV27 | TGTGCCAGCCGGGGAGGGGCGCGGTCTAATGAAAAACTGTTTTTT | CASRGGARSNEKLFF
- | - | TRBJ2-1 | 16 | TRBV15 | TGTGCCACCAGCAGAGGAGAGTCGGACACCGTGTTTGAGCAGTTCTTC | CATSRGESDTVFEQFF
- | TRBD2 | TRBJ2-1 | 19 | TRBV11-3 | TGTGCCAGCAGCAACCCGGGACTAGCGGACAGGAGCTCCTACAATGAGCAGTTCTTC | CASSNPGLADRSSYNEQFF
- | - | TRBJ1-2 | 16 | TRBV25-1 | TGTGCCAGCAGTGAGGCACCCACCGGGACCCTCTATGGCTACACCTTC | CASSEAPTGTLYGYTF
- | - | TRBJ1-1 | 16 | TRBV6-1 | TGTGCCAGCAGTGAGGGGAGGGCATCGGGCTGGACTGAAGCTTTCTTT | CASSEGRASGWTEAFF
- | - | TRBJ2-5 | 16 | TRBV7-9 | TGTGCCAGCAGCCCCACGATGCGGGGCTCACAAGAGACCCAGTACTTC | CASSPTMRGSQETQYF
- | TRBD2 | TRBJ2-1 | 17 | TRBV18 | TGTGCCAGCTCACCCTCTCACGGACTAGCGGATTACAATGAGCAGTTCTTC | CASSPSHGLADYNEQFF
- | TRBD1 | TRBJ2-5 | 15 | TRBV5-8 | TGTGCCAGCAGCCCTGGACAGGACCGGGTGGAGACCCAGTACTTC | CASSPGQDRVETQYF
- | - | TRBJ2-7 | 16 | TRBV6-6 | TGTGCCAGCAGTTACTCGGATTCAGGGGCCTTCTACGAGCAGTACTTC | CASSYSDSGAFYEQYF
- | - | TRBJ2-3 | 13 | TRBV27 | TGTGCCAGCACCCCGCCGGGCACAGATACGCAGTATTTT | CASTPPGTDTQYF
- | TRBD2 | TRBJ2-2 | 20 | TRBV7-6 | TGTGCCAGCAGCCACGTCCCCGGGACTAGCGGGCCTAGGTACACCGGGGAGCTGTTTTTT | CASSHVPGTSGPRYTGELFF
- | - | TRBJ1-1 | 12 | TRBV5-4 | TGTGCCAGCAGCGGCGGTCGCACTGAAGCTTTCTTT | CASSGGRTEAFF
- | - | TRBJ1-2 | 11 | TRBV5-4 | TGTGCCAGCAGCGGGGGCTATGGCTACACCTTC | CASSGGYGYTF
- | - | TRBJ1-2 | 14 | TRBV5-4 | TGTGCCAGCAGCTTGAGCGGGGCGAGCTATGGCTACACCTTC | CASSLSGASYGYTF
- | - | TRBJ1-4 | 15 | TRBV7-9 | TGTGCCAGCAGCAAAGGTCATTTCGGGGGTGAAAAACTGTTTTTT | CASSKGHFGGEKLFF
- | - | TRBJ1-4 | 11 | TRBV29-1 | TGCAGCGTTGTAATTAATGAAAAACTGTTTTTT | CSVVINEKLFF
- | - | TRBJ2-1 | 14 | TRBV7-9 | TGTGCCAGCAGCTCCGCCGGGACTTACAATGAGCAGTTCTTC | CASSSAGTYNEQFF